This T cell receptor (beta chain) was captured in a study of early T cells in non-severe SARS-CoV-2 infection. Germline V gives CDR1 SNHLY, CDR2 FYNNEI. V lost 3 bases and J lost 0, with 9 bases in between. The CDR3 contains 15 residues. TCRdb redid the calling of the 5' RACE reads with MiXCR, one entry per CDR3 protein. The table includes tens of thousands of distinct CDR3 sequences, 10% detected once. This clonotype was counted a few times. The chain employs TRBV2 and TRBJ1-3; D is perhaps TRBD1 (6 bases). The sequencing used whole blood, collected at baseline. The sequence came from an adult who was a healthcare worker with PCR-confirmed SARS-CoV-2 infection or an uninfected control (not recorded which). Written as DNA, the CDR3 is TGTGCCAGCAGTGAGGACAGCAACTCTGGAAACACCATATATTTT. Protein sequence: CASSEDSNSGNTIYF.